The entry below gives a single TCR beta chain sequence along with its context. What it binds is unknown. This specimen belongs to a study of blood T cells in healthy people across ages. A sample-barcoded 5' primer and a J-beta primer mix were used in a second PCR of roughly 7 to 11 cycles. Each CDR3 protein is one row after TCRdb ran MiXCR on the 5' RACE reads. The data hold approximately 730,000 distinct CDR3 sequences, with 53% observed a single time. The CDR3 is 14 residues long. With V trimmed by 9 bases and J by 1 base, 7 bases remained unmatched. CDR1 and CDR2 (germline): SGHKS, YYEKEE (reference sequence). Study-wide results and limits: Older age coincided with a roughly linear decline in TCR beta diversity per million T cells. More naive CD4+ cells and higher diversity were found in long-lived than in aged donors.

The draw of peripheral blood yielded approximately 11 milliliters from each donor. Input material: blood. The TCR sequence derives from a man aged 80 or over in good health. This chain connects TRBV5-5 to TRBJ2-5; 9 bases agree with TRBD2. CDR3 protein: CATTSGWRQETQYF. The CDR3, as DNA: TGTGCCACCACTAGCGGGTGGCGCCAAGAGACCCAGTACTTC.